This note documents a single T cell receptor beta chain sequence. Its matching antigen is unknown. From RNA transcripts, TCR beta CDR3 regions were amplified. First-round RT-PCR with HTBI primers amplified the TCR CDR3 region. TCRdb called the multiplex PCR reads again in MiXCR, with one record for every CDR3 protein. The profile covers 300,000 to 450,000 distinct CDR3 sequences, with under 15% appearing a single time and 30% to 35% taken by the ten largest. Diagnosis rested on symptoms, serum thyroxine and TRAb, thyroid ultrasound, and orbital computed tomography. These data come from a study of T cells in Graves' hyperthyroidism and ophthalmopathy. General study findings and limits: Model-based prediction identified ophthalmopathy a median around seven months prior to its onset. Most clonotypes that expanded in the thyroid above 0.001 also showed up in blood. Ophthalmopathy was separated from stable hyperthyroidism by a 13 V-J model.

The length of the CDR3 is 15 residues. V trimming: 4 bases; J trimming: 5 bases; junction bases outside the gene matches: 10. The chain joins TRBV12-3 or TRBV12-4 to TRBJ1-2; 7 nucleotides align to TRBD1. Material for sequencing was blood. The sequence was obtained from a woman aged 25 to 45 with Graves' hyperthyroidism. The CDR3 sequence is CASSWEGAAGYGYTF. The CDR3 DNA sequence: TGTGCCAGCAGTTGGGAGGGGGCGGCAGGGTATGGCTACACCTTC.